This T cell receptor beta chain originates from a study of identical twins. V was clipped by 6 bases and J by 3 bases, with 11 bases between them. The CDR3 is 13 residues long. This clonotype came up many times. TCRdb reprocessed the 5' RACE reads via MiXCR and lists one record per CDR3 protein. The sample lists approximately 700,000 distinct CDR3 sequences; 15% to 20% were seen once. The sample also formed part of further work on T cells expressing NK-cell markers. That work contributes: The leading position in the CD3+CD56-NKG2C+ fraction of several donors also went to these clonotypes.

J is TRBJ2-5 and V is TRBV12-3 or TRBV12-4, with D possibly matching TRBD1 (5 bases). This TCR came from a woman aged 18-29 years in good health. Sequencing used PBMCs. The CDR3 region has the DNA TGTGCCAGCAGCTCTTGGGGCGAAGAGACCCAGTACTTC. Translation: CASSSWGEETQYF.